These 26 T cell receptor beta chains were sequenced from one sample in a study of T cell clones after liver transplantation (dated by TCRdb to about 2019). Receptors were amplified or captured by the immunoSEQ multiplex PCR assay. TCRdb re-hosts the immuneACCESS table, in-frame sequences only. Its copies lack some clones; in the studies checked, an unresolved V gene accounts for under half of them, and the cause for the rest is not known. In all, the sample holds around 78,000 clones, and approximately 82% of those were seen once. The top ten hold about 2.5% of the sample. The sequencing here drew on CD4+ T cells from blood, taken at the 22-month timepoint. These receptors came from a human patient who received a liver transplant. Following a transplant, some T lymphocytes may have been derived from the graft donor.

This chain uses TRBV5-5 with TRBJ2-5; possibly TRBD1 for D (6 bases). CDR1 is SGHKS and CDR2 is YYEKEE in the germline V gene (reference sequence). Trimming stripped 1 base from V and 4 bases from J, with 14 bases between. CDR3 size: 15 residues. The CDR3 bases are TGTGCCAGCAGCTTGAGGGGGAGCACGGGAGAGACCCAGTACTTC. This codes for CASSLRGSTGETQYF. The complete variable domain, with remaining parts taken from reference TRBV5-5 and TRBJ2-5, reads DAGVTQSPTHLIKTRGQQVTLRCSPISGHKSVSWYQQVLGQGPQFIFQYYEKEERGRGNFPDRFSARQFPNYSSELNVNALLLGDSALYLCASSLRGSTGETQYFGPGTRLLVL.

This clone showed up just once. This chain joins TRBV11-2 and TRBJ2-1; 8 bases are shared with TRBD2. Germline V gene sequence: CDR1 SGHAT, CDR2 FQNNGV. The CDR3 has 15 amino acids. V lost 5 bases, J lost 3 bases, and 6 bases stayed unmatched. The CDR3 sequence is CASSRRGGLYNEQFF. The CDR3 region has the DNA TGTGCCAGCAGCCGACGGGGGGGCCTCTACAATGAGCAGTTCTTC.

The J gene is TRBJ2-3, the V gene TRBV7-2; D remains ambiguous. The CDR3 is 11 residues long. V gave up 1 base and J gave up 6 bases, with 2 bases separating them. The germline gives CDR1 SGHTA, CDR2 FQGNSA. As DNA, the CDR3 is TGTGCCAGCAGCTTAGAGGATACGCAGTATTTT. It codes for CASSLEDTQYF.

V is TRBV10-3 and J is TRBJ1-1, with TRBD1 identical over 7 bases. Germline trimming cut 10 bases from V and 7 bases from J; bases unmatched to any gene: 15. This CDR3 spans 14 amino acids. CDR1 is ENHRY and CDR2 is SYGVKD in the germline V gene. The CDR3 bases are TGTGCCACAACCCCAGGGGGAAACACTATTGAAGCTTTCTTT. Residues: CATTPGGNTIEAFF.

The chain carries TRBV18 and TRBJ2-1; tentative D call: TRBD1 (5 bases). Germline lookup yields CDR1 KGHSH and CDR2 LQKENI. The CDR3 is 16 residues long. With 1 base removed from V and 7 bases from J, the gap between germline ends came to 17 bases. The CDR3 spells CASSPLSAGKANEQFF. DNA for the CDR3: TGTGCCAGCTCACCACTTTCGGCAGGGAAGGCGAATGAGCAGTTCTTC.

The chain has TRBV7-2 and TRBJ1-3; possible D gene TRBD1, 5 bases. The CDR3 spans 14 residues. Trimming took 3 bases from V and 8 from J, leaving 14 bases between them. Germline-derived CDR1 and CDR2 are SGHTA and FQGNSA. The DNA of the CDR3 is TGTGCCAGCAGCTTGGGGCAGATCACGGACACCATATATTTT. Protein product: CASSLGQITDTIYF.

The CDR3 region is CASSPWGSGGKEYF. In DNA form, the CDR3 reads TGTGCCAGCAGTCCCTGGGGTAGCGGGGGTAAGGAGTATTTT. The rearrangement uses TRBV6-6 and TRBJ2-3; TRBD2 matches at 9 bases. This CDR3 has 14 residues. The J segment lost 13 bases and the V segment lost 5 bases, leaving 13 bases of the junction unmatched. Looked up from germline, CDR1 is MNHNY and CDR2 is SVGAGI (reference sequence).

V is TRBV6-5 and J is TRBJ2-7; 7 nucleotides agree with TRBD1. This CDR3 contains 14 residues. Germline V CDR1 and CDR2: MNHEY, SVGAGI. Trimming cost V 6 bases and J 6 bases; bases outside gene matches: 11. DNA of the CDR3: TGTGCCAGCAGACTAATCGGACAGGACGGCGAGCAGTACTTC. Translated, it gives CASRLIGQDGEQYF.

CDR3 sequence (DNA): TGTGCCAGCAGCTTCCCGGGACAGGGAGCCTACAATGAGCAGTTCTTC. It codes for CASSFPGQGAYNEQFF. This chain connects TRBV5-4 to TRBJ2-1; 9 nucleotides align to TRBD1. CDR1 and CDR2 (germline): SGHNT, YYREEE (reference sequence). After removal of 2 bases from V and 2 bases from J, the junction contained 5 bases not matched to a gene. The CDR3 covers 16 residues.

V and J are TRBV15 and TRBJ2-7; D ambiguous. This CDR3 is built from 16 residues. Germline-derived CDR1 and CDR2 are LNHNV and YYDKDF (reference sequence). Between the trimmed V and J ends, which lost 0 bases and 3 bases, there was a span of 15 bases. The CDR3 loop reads CATSRDRRVTLYEQYF. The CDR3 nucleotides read TGTGCCACCAGCAGAGATCGGCGCGTGACTCTCTACGAGCAGTACTTC.

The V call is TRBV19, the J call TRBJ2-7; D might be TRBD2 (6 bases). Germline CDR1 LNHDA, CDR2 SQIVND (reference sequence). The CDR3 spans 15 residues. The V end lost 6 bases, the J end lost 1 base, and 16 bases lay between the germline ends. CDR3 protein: CASREAIGSSYEQYF. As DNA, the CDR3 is TGTGCCAGTAGAGAGGCCATCGGGAGTTCCTACGAGCAGTACTTC.

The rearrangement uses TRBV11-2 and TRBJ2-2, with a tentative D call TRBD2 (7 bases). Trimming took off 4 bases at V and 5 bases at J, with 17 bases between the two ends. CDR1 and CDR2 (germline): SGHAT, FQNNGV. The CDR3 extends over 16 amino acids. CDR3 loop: CASSSLGGRGTGELFF. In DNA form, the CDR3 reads TGTGCCAGCAGCTCCCTGGGGGGGCGAGGGACCGGGGAGCTGTTTTTT.

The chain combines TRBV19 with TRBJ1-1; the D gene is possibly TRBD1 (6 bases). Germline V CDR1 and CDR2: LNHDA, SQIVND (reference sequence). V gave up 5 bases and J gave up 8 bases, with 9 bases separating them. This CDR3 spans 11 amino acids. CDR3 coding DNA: TGTGCCAGTAGTCTCACAGGGGAAGCTTTCTTT. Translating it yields CASSLTGEAFF.

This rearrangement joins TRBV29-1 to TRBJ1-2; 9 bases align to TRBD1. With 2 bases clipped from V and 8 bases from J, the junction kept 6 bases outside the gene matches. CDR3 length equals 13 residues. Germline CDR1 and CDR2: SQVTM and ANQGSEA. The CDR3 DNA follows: TGCAGCGTTGAAACAGGACAGGGGAAGGGCTACACCTTC. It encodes CSVETGQGKGYTF.

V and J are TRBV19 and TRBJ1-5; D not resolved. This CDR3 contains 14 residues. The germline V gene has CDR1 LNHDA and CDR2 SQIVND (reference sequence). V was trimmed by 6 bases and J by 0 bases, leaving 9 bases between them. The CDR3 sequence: CASRPVHSNQPQHF. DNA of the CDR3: TGTGCCAGTAGGCCAGTACATAGCAATCAGCCCCAGCATTTT.

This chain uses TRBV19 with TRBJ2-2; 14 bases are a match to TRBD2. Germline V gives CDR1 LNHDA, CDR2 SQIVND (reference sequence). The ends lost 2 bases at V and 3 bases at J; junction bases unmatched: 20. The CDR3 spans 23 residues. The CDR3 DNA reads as TGTGCCAGTAGTATAACTCCGGGACTAGCGGGAGTAACGGGGAATTTTTACACCGGGGAGCTGTTTTTT. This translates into CASSITPGLAGVTGNFYTGELFF.

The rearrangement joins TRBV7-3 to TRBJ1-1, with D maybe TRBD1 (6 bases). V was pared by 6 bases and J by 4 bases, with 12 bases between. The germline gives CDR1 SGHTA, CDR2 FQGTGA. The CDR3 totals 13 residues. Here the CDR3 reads CASSTGYTTEAFF. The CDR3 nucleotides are TGTGCCAGCAGTACAGGGTACACCACTGAAGCTTTCTTT. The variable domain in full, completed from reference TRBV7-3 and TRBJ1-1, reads GAGVSQTPSNKVTEKGKYVELRCDPISGHTALYWYRQSLGQGPEFLIYFQGTGAADDSGLPNDRFFAVRPEGSVSTLKIQRTERGDSAVYLCASSTGYTTEAFFGQGTRLTVV.

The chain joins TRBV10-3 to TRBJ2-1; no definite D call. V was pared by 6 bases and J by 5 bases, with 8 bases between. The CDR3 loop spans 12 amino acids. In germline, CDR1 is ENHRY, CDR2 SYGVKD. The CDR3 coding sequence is TGTGCCATCAGAGGCACCGACAATGAGCAGTTCTTC. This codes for CAIRGTDNEQFF.

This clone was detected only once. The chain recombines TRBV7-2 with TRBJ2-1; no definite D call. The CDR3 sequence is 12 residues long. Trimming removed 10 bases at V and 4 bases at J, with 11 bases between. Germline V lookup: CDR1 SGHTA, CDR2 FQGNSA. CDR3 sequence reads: CATKSGYNEQFF. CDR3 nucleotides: TGTGCCACCAAGTCCGGGTACAATGAGCAGTTCTTC.

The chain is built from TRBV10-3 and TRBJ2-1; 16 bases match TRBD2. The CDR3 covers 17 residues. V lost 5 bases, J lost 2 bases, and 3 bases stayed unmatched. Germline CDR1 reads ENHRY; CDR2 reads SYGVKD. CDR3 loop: CAISPGTSGGAYNEQFF. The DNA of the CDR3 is TGTGCCATCAGTCCCGGGACTAGCGGGGGGGCCTACAATGAGCAGTTCTTC.

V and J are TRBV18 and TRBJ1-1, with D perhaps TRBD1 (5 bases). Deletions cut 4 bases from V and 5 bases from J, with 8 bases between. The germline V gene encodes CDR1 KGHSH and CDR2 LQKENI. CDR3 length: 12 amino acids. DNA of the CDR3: TGTGCCAGCTCACGGGGGGAGACTGAAGCTTTCTTT. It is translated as CASSRGETEAFF.

CDR3 nucleotide sequence: TGTGCCAGTAGTATCGAGACAGAAAAACTGTTTTTT. This gives the protein CASSIETEKLFF. This chain connects TRBV19 to TRBJ1-4; no clear D. Germline V CDR1 and CDR2: LNHDA, SQIVND (reference sequence). Deletions cut 3 bases from V and 8 bases from J, with 7 bases between. The CDR3 consists of 12 residues.

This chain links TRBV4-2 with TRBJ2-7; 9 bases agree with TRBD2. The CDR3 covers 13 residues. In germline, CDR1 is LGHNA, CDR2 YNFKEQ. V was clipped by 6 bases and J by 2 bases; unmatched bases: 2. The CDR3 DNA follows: TGTGCCAGCAGGGCTAGCGGGGCCTACGAGCAGTACTTC. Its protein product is CASRASGAYEQYF.

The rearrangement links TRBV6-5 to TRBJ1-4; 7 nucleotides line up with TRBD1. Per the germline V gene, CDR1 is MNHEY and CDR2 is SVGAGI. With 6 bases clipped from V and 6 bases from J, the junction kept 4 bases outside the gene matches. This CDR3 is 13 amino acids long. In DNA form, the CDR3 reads TGTGCCAGCAGCCAAGACAGGGATGAAAAACTGTTTTTT. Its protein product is CASSQDRDEKLFF.

For the CDR3, the DNA is TGTGCCAGCAGCTTAGTTCCGGGAGGCACAGATACGCAGTATTTT. Its protein is CASSLVPGGTDTQYF. This chain links TRBV7-2 with TRBJ2-3, with D possibly matching TRBD2 (6 bases). The CDR3 spans 15 residues. Trimming cost V 1 base and J 1 base, with 9 bases left between them. Germline V gene sequence: CDR1 SGHTA, CDR2 FQGNSA.

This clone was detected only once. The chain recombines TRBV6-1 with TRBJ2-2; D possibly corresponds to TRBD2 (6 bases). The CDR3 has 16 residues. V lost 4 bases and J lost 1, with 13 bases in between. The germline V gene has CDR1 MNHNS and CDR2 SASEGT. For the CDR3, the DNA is TGTGCCAGCAGTGGACAGTCGGGACTGAACACCGGGGAGCTGTTTTTT. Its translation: CASSGQSGLNTGELFF.